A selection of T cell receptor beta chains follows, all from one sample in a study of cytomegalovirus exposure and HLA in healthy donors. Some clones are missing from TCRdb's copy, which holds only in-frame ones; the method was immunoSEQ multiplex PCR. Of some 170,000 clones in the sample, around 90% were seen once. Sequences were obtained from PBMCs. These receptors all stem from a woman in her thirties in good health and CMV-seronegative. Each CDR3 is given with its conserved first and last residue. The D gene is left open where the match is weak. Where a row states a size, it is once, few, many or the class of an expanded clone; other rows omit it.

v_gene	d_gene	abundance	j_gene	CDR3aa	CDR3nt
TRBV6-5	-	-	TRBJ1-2	CASSYGANYGYTF	TGTGCCAGCAGTTACGGGGCGAACTATGGCTACACCTTC
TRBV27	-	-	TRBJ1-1	CASRADGGGTEAFF	TGTGCCAGCCGGGCCGACGGGGGGGGCACTGAAGCTTTCTTT
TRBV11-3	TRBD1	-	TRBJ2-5	CASSAGTGGRETQYF	TGTGCCAGCAGCGCCGGGACAGGGGGCCGTGAGACCCAGTACTTC
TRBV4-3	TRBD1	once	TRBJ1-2	CASSQMGQSARYGYTF	TGCGCCAGCAGCCAAATGGGACAGTCCGCGAGGTATGGCTACACCTTC
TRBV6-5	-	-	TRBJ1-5	CASSYSPNQPQHF	TGTGCCAGCAGTTACTCTCCAAATCAGCCCCAGCATTTT
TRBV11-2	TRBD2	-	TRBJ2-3	CASSFQTSGPTDTQYF	TGTGCCAGCAGTTTTCAGACTAGCGGTCCCACAGATACGCAGTATTTT
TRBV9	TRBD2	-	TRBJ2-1	CASSADLAGEQFF	TGTGCCAGCAGCGCAGACCTAGCGGGGGAGCAGTTCTTC
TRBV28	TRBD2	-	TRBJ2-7	CASTQLAGSYEQYF	TGTGCCAGCACCCAACTAGCGGGCTCCTACGAGCAGTACTTC
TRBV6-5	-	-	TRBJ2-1	CASSYFISNEQFF	TGTGCCAGCAGTTATTTTATATCCAATGAGCAGTTCTTC
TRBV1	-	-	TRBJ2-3	CTSSTRRLESTDTQYF	TGCACCAGCAGCACACGGCGGCTGGAGAGTACAGATACGCAGTATTTT
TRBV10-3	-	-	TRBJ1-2	CAISDKREGVGGYTF	TGTGCCATCAGTGACAAAAGAGAGGGGGTCGGTGGCTACACCTTC
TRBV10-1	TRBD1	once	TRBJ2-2	CASSATPGTGDSNTGELFF	TGCGCCAGCAGTGCGACTCCCGGGACAGGGGACTCGAACACCGGGGAGCTGTTTTTT
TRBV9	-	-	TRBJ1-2	CASSPGGERPYGYTF	TGTGCCAGCAGCCCTGGGGGGGAGAGGCCCTATGGCTACACCTTC
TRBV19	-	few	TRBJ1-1	CASSPTVVSEAFF	TGTGCCAGTAGCCCGACAGTGGTCTCTGAAGCTTTCTTT
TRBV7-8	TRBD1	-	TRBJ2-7	CASSLYRTGGYEQYF	TGTGCCAGCAGCCTCTACAGGACAGGGGGCTACGAGCAGTACTTC
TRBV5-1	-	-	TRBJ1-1	CASSLGNLGGAFF	TGCGCCAGCAGCTTGGGTAACCTCGGCGGAGCTTTCTTT
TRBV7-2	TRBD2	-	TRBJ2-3	CASSLVPPSGGLSTDTQYF	TGTGCCAGCAGCTTAGTCCCTCCTAGCGGGGGGCTTAGCACAGATACGCAGTATTTT
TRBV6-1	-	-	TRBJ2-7	CASRGRRDFSYEQYF	TGTGCCAGCAGAGGTCGGCGGGACTTCTCCTACGAGCAGTACTTC
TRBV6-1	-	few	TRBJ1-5	CASSPLTRSQPQHF	TGTGCCAGCAGTCCTTTGACACGGTCTCAGCCCCAGCATTTT
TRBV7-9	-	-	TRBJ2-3	CASSVSAGTDTQYF	TGTGCCAGCAGCGTGAGTGCGGGCACAGATACGCAGTATTTT
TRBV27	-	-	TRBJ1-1	CASSLYQGPFPNTEAFF	TGTGCCAGCAGTTTATATCAGGGTCCATTCCCCAACACTGAAGCTTTCTTT
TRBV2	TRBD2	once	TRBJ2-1	CASRIGLAGGQNEQFF	TGTGCCAGCAGGATAGGACTAGCGGGGGGCCAAAATGAGCAGTTCTTC
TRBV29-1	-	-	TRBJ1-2	CSVEEWRVGYTF	TGCAGCGTTGAAGAATGGCGGGTTGGCTACACCTTC
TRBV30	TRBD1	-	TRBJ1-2	CAWSEETGQYYGYTF	TGTGCCTGGAGCGAAGAGACGGGACAGTACTATGGCTACACCTTC
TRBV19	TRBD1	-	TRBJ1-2	CASSNTRGSDYGYTF	TGTGCCAGTAGTAACACCAGGGGGTCTGACTATGGCTACACCTTC
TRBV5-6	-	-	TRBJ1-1	CASCRRAGRNTEAFF	TGTGCCAGCTGCCGGCGGGCGGGGAGGAACACTGAAGCTTTCTTT
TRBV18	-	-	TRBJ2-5	CASSPAGRETQYF	TGTGCCAGCTCACCAGCCGGTCGAGAGACCCAGTACTTC
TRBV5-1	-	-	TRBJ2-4	CATQAKEGTPGIQYF	TGCGCCACCCAGGCGAAAGAAGGGACTCCAGGCATTCAGTACTTC
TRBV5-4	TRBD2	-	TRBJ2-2	CASSLVGGGRLGELFF	TGTGCCAGCAGCTTGGTTGGCGGGGGGCGTCTTGGGGAGCTGTTTTTT
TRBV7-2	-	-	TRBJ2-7	CASSFTGAGSYEQYF	TGTGCCAGCAGCTTTACGGGAGCGGGCTCCTACGAGCAGTACTTC
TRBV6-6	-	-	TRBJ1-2	CASIRQPVGVGGYTF	TGTGCCAGCATCAGACAACCGGTCGGGGTGGGTGGCTACACCTTC
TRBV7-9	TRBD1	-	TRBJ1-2	CASSLDRVVYGYTF	TGTGCCAGCAGCCTGGACAGGGTGGTCTATGGCTACACCTTC
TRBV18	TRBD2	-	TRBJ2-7	CASSPGASGSYEQYF	TGTGCCAGCTCACCAGGGGCTAGCGGATCCTACGAGCAGTACTTC
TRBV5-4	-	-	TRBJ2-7	CASSPGVAGTEEQYF	TGTGCCAGCAGCCCAGGGGTAGCGGGGACAGAGGAGCAGTACTTC
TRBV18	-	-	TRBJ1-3	CASSPLDSSGNTIYF	TGTGCCAGCTCACCACTCGACAGCTCTGGAAACACCATATATTTT
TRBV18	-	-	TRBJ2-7	CASSHGEEQYF	TGTGCCAGCTCACACGGGGAAGAGCAGTACTTC
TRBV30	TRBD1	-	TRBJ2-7	CAWSRGDRLSEQYF	TGTGCCTGGAGCCGAGGGGACAGGTTAAGCGAGCAGTACTTC
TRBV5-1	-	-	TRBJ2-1	CASSLDREGNEQFF	TGCGCCAGCAGCTTGGACAGGGAGGGTAATGAGCAGTTCTTC
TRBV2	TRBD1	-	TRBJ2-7	CASSPGQGTYEQYF	TGTGCCAGCAGCCCGGGACAGGGCACCTACGAGCAGTACTTC
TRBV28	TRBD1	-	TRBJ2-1	CASSLQGDYNEQFF	TGTGCCAGCAGTTTGCAGGGGGACTACAATGAGCAGTTCTTC
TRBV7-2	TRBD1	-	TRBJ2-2	CASSLLQGTGELFF	TGTGCCAGCAGCCTTCTACAGGGGACCGGGGAGCTGTTTTTT
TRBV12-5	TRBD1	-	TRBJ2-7	CASGLVVGQGAYEQYF	TGTGCTAGTGGTTTGGTAGTGGGACAGGGGGCTTACGAGCAGTACTTC
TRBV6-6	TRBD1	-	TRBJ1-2	CATLPGTAYGYTF	TGTGCCACTCTACCCGGGACAGCCTATGGCTACACCTTC
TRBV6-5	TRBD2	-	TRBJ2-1	CASRALAEPNEQFF	TGTGCCAGCAGGGCACTAGCGGAGCCCAATGAGCAGTTCTTC
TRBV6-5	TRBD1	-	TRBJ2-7	CASRVGQGAHEQYF	TGTGCCAGCAGGGTCGGACAGGGGGCGCATGAGCAGTACTTC
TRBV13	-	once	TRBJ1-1	CASRIYYQIDTEAFF	TGTGCCAGCAGAATATATTATCAAATAGACACTGAAGCTTTCTTT
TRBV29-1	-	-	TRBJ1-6	CSVETGVYNSPLHF	TGCAGCGTTGAAACAGGCGTCTATAATTCACCCCTCCACTTT
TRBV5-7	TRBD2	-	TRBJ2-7	CASSLAKPLAGVYEQYF	TGTGCCAGCAGCTTGGCCAAGCCCCTAGCGGGGGTCTACGAGCAGTACTTC